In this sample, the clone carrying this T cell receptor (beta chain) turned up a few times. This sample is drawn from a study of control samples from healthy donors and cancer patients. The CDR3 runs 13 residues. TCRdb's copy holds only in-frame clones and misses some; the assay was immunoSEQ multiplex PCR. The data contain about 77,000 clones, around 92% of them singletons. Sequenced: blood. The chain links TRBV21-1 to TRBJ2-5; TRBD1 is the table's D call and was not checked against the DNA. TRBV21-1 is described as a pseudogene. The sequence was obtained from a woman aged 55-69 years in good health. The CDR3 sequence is CASSKDIQETQYF. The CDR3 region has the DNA TGTGCCAGCAGCAAGGACATCCAAGAGACCCAGTACTTC.